The T cell receptor beta chain under discussion was sequenced for a study of blood T cell repertoires in COVID-19. This CDR3 spans 13 amino acids. Germline CDR1 is MNHEY and CDR2 is SVGEGT. V lost 2 bases, J lost 8 bases, and 12 bases lay in between. The authors' processing: Amplification with reference gene primers provided the estimates of nucleated cell counts. The data were produced by immunoSEQ multiplex PCR, yet TCRdb's version contains in-frame clones alone and is incomplete. For V, J and clone size, that table is used; D and trimming come from the DNA. This sample carries some 70,000 clones, about four fifths of them seen once, and the ten largest clones take less than 6.5%.

The chain is built from TRBV6-2 or TRBV6-3 and TRBJ1-1, with D uncertain. This clonotype was obtained from a man in his forties or fifties with active COVID-19. Sequencing was carried out using peripheral blood. CDR3 nucleotide sequence: TGTGCCAGCAGTTACCCTACGACAACCGAAGCTTTCTTT. Its protein is CASSYPTTTEAFF.